Listed below are T cell receptor beta chains from one sample, sequenced in a study of shared clonotypes between healthy human individuals. Assay used: immunoSEQ multiplex PCR; TCRdb lists only in-frame clones, some missing. This sample has about 2,200,000 clones, with 90% to 95% found just once. Input material: naive CD8+ T cells from PBMCs. All receptors come from a man aged 18 to 30 in good health. Some clones in this sample may be carry-over from other donors' samples. Each CDR3 is given with its conserved first and last residue. The D gene is left open where the match is weak. Expanded clones get a size class; other rows say once, few or many, or leave the size out.

v_call: TRBV7-9
j_call: TRBJ2-4
d_call: TRBD2
clone_size: NA
cdr3_nt: TGTGCCAGCAGCTTAAACCCAGACAGCGGGGAAAACATTCAGTACTTC
cdr3_aa: CASSLNPDSGENIQYF

v_call: TRBV19
j_call: TRBJ1-3
d_call: TRBD1
clone_size: NA
cdr3_nt: TGTGCCAGTAGGGACAGGGAATCTGGAAACACCATATATTTT
cdr3_aa: CASRDRESGNTIYF

v_call: TRBV5-4
j_call: TRBJ1-2
d_call: NA
clone_size: NA
cdr3_nt: TGTGCCAGCAGCTTGGATCCTGGGAGAGGCTATGGCTACACCTTC
cdr3_aa: CASSLDPGRGYGYTF

v_call: TRBV7-3
j_call: TRBJ2-1
d_call: TRBD2
clone_size: NA
cdr3_nt: TGTGCCAGCAGCTCCGGACTAGCGGGTCCCTACAATGAGCAGTTCTTC
cdr3_aa: CASSSGLAGPYNEQFF

v_call: TRBV10-1
j_call: TRBJ2-1
d_call: NA
clone_size: NA
cdr3_nt: TGCGCCAGCAGTGAGGATGGGGAGCAGTTCTTC
cdr3_aa: CASSEDGEQFF

v_call: TRBV10-2
j_call: TRBJ2-1
d_call: NA
clone_size: once
cdr3_nt: TGCGCCAGCAGGAACGGGGACTTTATTAATGATGAGCAGTTCTTC
cdr3_aa: CASRNGDFINDEQFF

v_call: TRBV27
j_call: TRBJ2-7
d_call: NA
clone_size: NA
cdr3_nt: TGTGCCAGCAGTTTATTTAGGGGGATGAACGAGCAGTACTTC
cdr3_aa: CASSLFRGMNEQYF

v_call: TRBV9
j_call: TRBJ2-5
d_call: TRBD2
clone_size: NA
cdr3_nt: TGTGCCAGCAGCACTAGCGCCCCAGCTAGGGAGACCCAGTACTTC
cdr3_aa: CASSTSAPARETQYF

v_call: TRBV15
j_call: TRBJ1-1
d_call: NA
clone_size: NA
cdr3_nt: TGTGCCACCAGCAGTGAACGTGGGACTGAAGCTTTCTTT
cdr3_aa: CATSSERGTEAFF

v_call: TRBV6-5
j_call: TRBJ2-5
d_call: NA
clone_size: NA
cdr3_nt: TGTGCCAGCAGCCACAACGTGCGTTCGGTAACCCAGTACTTC
cdr3_aa: CASSHNVRSVTQYF

v_call: TRBV13
j_call: TRBJ2-7
d_call: TRBD2
clone_size: NA
cdr3_nt: TGTGCCAGCATCCCAGAAGGTCTAGCGGATCTCCCCTACGAGCAGTACTTC
cdr3_aa: CASIPEGLADLPYEQYF

v_call: TRBV4-1
j_call: TRBJ2-4
d_call: TRBD1
clone_size: NA
cdr3_nt: TGCGCCAGCAGCCAAGGTCGGGACAGGGGAAACATTCAGTACTTC
cdr3_aa: CASSQGRDRGNIQYF

v_call: TRBV2
j_call: TRBJ1-1
d_call: TRBD1
clone_size: NA
cdr3_nt: TGTGCCAGCAAGAACAGGGGTGGGACTGAAGCTTTCTTT
cdr3_aa: CASKNRGGTEAFF

v_call: TRBV9
j_call: TRBJ1-2
d_call: NA
clone_size: NA
cdr3_nt: TGTGCCAGCAGCTCCGGCGGGGGCTACACCTTC
cdr3_aa: CASSSGGGYTF

v_call: TRBV7-9
j_call: TRBJ2-5
d_call: TRBD1
clone_size: NA
cdr3_nt: TGTGCCAGCAGCTCAGGACAGGGGAAAGAGACCCAGTACTTC
cdr3_aa: CASSSGQGKETQYF

v_call: TRBV6-1
j_call: TRBJ1-5
d_call: NA
clone_size: NA
cdr3_nt: TGTGCCAGCAGTGGAGGGAGAATCGGCAATCAGCCCCAGCATTTT
cdr3_aa: CASSGGRIGNQPQHF

v_call: TRBV11-2
j_call: TRBJ2-7
d_call: NA
clone_size: NA
cdr3_nt: TGTGCCAGCAGCTTAGGGAGTTACGAGCAGTACTTC
cdr3_aa: CASSLGSYEQYF

v_call: TRBV11-2
j_call: TRBJ2-7
d_call: NA
clone_size: NA
cdr3_nt: TGTGCCAGCAGCCCGGTCCTCCACTACGAGCAGTACTTC
cdr3_aa: CASSPVLHYEQYF

v_call: TRBV6-1
j_call: TRBJ1-1
d_call: NA
clone_size: NA
cdr3_nt: TGTGCCAGCAGTGAAACAGTGAACACTGAAGCTTTCTTT
cdr3_aa: CASSETVNTEAFF

v_call: TRBV28
j_call: TRBJ1-2
d_call: NA
clone_size: NA
cdr3_nt: TGTGCCAGCAGTCCCGGGACAACTCGTCAAGGGATTAACTATGGCTACACCTTC
cdr3_aa: CASSPGTTRQGINYGYTF

v_call: TRBV6-6
j_call: TRBJ2-7
d_call: TRBD1
clone_size: NA
cdr3_nt: TGTGCCAGCAGTCCATTGGAACAGGGGGTCTACGAGCAGTACTTC
cdr3_aa: CASSPLEQGVYEQYF

v_call: TRBV7-9
j_call: TRBJ1-2
d_call: NA
clone_size: NA
cdr3_nt: TGTGCCAGCAGCTCCGGCGGGGGGAATGGCTACACCTTC
cdr3_aa: CASSSGGGNGYTF

v_call: TRBV29-1
j_call: TRBJ2-2
d_call: TRBD2
clone_size: NA
cdr3_nt: TGCAGCGTTGTAGCGGGAGAGAACACCGGGGAGCTGTTTTTT
cdr3_aa: CSVVAGENTGELFF

v_call: TRBV6-6
j_call: TRBJ1-1
d_call: TRBD1
clone_size: NA
cdr3_nt: TGTGCCAGCAGTTGGACAGGGTTGAACACTGAAGCTTTCTTT
cdr3_aa: CASSWTGLNTEAFF

v_call: TRBV2
j_call: TRBJ1-1
d_call: NA
clone_size: NA
cdr3_nt: TGTGCCAGCATGGACCGGGAGGCGAACACTGAAGCTTTCTTT
cdr3_aa: CASMDREANTEAFF

v_call: TRBV29-1
j_call: TRBJ1-2
d_call: NA
clone_size: NA
cdr3_nt: TGCAGCGTGCCTCTCGTGGACAGCGAGAACTATGGCTACACCTTC
cdr3_aa: CSVPLVDSENYGYTF

v_call: TRBV5-1
j_call: TRBJ2-1
d_call: TRBD2
clone_size: NA
cdr3_nt: TGCGCCAGCAGCTTGCGGCTAGCGGATGAGCAGTTCTTC
cdr3_aa: CASSLRLADEQFF

v_call: TRBV5-6
j_call: TRBJ2-7
d_call: TRBD2
clone_size: NA
cdr3_nt: TGTGCCAGCAGCGGATCCGGGACTAGCCCCGAGCAGTACTTC
cdr3_aa: CASSGSGTSPEQYF

v_call: TRBV28
j_call: TRBJ2-2
d_call: NA
clone_size: NA
cdr3_nt: TGTGCCAGCAGTTTATTTGCACAGGGGAACACCGGGGAGCTGTTTTTT
cdr3_aa: CASSLFAQGNTGELFF

v_call: TRBV4-2
j_call: TRBJ2-7
d_call: NA
clone_size: NA
cdr3_nt: TGTGCCAGCAGCGAAGAAACTAGGTACAACTACGAGCAGTACTTC
cdr3_aa: CASSEETRYNYEQYF

v_call: TRBV29-1
j_call: TRBJ2-2
d_call: NA
clone_size: NA
cdr3_nt: TGCAGCGCGGTAGTTGGGGGGACCGGGGAGCTGTTTTTT
cdr3_aa: CSAVVGGTGELFF

v_call: TRBV7-9
j_call: TRBJ1-1
d_call: NA
clone_size: NA
cdr3_nt: TGTGCCAGCAGCTTAGACCGGGGACTCATGAACACTGAAGCTTTCTTT
cdr3_aa: CASSLDRGLMNTEAFF

v_call: TRBV29-1
j_call: TRBJ2-1
d_call: TRBD2
clone_size: NA
cdr3_nt: TGCAGCATACTAGCGGGAGTTCACCCGGGGTCCACCATCCTTTACAATGAGCAGTTCTTC
cdr3_aa: CSILAGVHPGSTILYNEQFF

v_call: TRBV4-1
j_call: TRBJ2-3
d_call: NA
clone_size: NA
cdr3_nt: TGCGCCAGCAGCCCTACTAGAAAATGGACAGATACGCAGTATTTT
cdr3_aa: CASSPTRKWTDTQYF

v_call: TRBV6-1
j_call: TRBJ1-3
d_call: NA
clone_size: NA
cdr3_nt: TGTGCCAGCAGTCCTTCGGCGTCTGTGGGAAACACCATATATTTT
cdr3_aa: CASSPSASVGNTIYF

v_call: TRBV28
j_call: TRBJ2-1
d_call: TRBD2
clone_size: NA
cdr3_nt: TGTGCCAGCAGTCACCTGCGGGGGGGGGATGAGCAGTTCTTC
cdr3_aa: CASSHLRGGDEQFF

v_call: TRBV7-9
j_call: TRBJ2-2
d_call: NA
clone_size: NA
cdr3_nt: TGTGCCAGCAGCTCACGGGTAGGCGGGGAGCTGTTTTTT
cdr3_aa: CASSSRVGGELFF

v_call: TRBV7-9
j_call: TRBJ2-1
d_call: NA
clone_size: NA
cdr3_nt: TGTGCCAGCAGCCGGGGGACGGTTAGCTCCTACAATGAGCAGTTCTTC
cdr3_aa: CASSRGTVSSYNEQFF

v_call: TRBV11-2
j_call: TRBJ2-1
d_call: TRBD2
clone_size: NA
cdr3_nt: TGTGCCAGCAGCACCGGGACTAGTTTCTACAATGAGCAGTTCTTC
cdr3_aa: CASSTGTSFYNEQFF

v_call: TRBV19
j_call: TRBJ2-5
d_call: NA
clone_size: NA
cdr3_nt: TGTGCCAGTAATAAGGGACGGTACCAAGAGACCCAGTACTTC
cdr3_aa: CASNKGRYQETQYF

v_call: TRBV28
j_call: TRBJ1-2
d_call: NA
clone_size: NA
cdr3_nt: TGTGCCAGCAGCACGCTGATACGACGGGAGCGGTCTGATGGCTACACCTTC
cdr3_aa: CASSTLIRRERSDGYTF

v_call: TRBV9
j_call: TRBJ2-1
d_call: TRBD1
clone_size: NA
cdr3_nt: TGTGCCAGCAGCCACTCGGGACAGGGCGTCAATGAGCAGTTCTTC
cdr3_aa: CASSHSGQGVNEQFF

v_call: TRBV4-3
j_call: TRBJ1-2
d_call: TRBD1
clone_size: NA
cdr3_nt: TGCGCCAGCAGCCAAGATTATGGGACAGGGGCCTATGGCTACACCTTC
cdr3_aa: CASSQDYGTGAYGYTF

v_call: TRBV12-5
j_call: TRBJ2-7
d_call: NA
clone_size: NA
cdr3_nt: TGTGCTAGTGGTTTTACCGGGACTGGGGAGCAGTACTTC
cdr3_aa: CASGFTGTGEQYF

v_call: TRBV5-1
j_call: TRBJ2-3
d_call: NA
clone_size: NA
cdr3_nt: TGCGCCAGCAGCTTGCTGCGCACAGATACGCAGTATTTT
cdr3_aa: CASSLLRTDTQYF

v_call: TRBV27
j_call: TRBJ2-1
d_call: TRBD2
clone_size: NA
cdr3_nt: TGTGCCAGCAACCAATTAAGCGGGAGCTCCTACAATGAGCAGTTCTTC
cdr3_aa: CASNQLSGSSYNEQFF

v_call: TRBV18
j_call: TRBJ2-7
d_call: TRBD1
clone_size: NA
cdr3_nt: TGTGCCAGCTCGTGGGACAGGGGGTACGAGCAGTACTTC
cdr3_aa: CASSWDRGYEQYF

v_call: TRBV29-1
j_call: TRBJ1-1
d_call: NA
clone_size: NA
cdr3_nt: TGCAGCGTAAAGCCGGGGGGGAACACTGAAGCTTTCTTT
cdr3_aa: CSVKPGGNTEAFF

v_call: TRBV9
j_call: TRBJ2-2
d_call: TRBD2
clone_size: NA
cdr3_nt: TGTGCCAGCAGCGGCCCGGGACTAGCGGGAGTCGGGAACACCGGGGAGCTGTTTTTT
cdr3_aa: CASSGPGLAGVGNTGELFF

v_call: TRBV2
j_call: TRBJ2-1
d_call: TRBD2
clone_size: NA
cdr3_nt: TGTGCCAGCAGCGAGGGACTAGGTTTGCTTGAGCAGTTCTTC
cdr3_aa: CASSEGLGLLEQFF

v_call: TRBV19
j_call: TRBJ2-2
d_call: TRBD2
clone_size: NA
cdr3_nt: TGTGCCAGTAGTCCCGAGGGGAGGGCCGGGGAGCTGTTTTTT
cdr3_aa: CASSPEGRAGELFF

v_call: TRBV4-2
j_call: TRBJ2-3
d_call: NA
clone_size: NA
cdr3_nt: TGTGCCAGCAGCCAAGGAGAGGGCCCTACAGATACGCAGTATTTT
cdr3_aa: CASSQGEGPTDTQYF

v_call: TRBV9
j_call: TRBJ1-1
d_call: NA
clone_size: NA
cdr3_nt: TGTGCCAGCAGCGCAGAAACAACAGGGCGGTCTGAAGCTTTCTTT
cdr3_aa: CASSAETTGRSEAFF

v_call: TRBV27
j_call: TRBJ2-3
d_call: TRBD2
clone_size: NA
cdr3_nt: TGTGCCAGCAGTTTACGGGGGGTAGCGGGTAGGGGCACAGATACGCAGTATTTT
cdr3_aa: CASSLRGVAGRGTDTQYF

v_call: TRBV7-9
j_call: TRBJ2-7
d_call: NA
clone_size: NA
cdr3_nt: TGTGCCAGCAGCCCCCCGGGCGAGGTCGAGCAGTACTTC
cdr3_aa: CASSPPGEVEQYF

v_call: TRBV9
j_call: TRBJ2-5
d_call: TRBD1
clone_size: NA
cdr3_nt: TGTGCCAGCAGCGCAACACAGGGGTCAGAGACCCAGTACTTC
cdr3_aa: CASSATQGSETQYF

v_call: TRBV11-2
j_call: TRBJ2-5
d_call: NA
clone_size: NA
cdr3_nt: TGTGCCAGCAGCCCCCAGCGGTCATTGGAGGGGGAAGAGACCCAGTACTTC
cdr3_aa: CASSPQRSLEGEETQYF

v_call: TRBV4-3
j_call: TRBJ2-6
d_call: NA
clone_size: NA
cdr3_nt: TGCGCCAGCAGCCAAGATTTTTTCTGGGAAACTGGGGCCAACGTCCTGACTTTC
cdr3_aa: CASSQDFFWETGANVLTF

v_call: TRBV27
j_call: TRBJ2-1
d_call: NA
clone_size: NA
cdr3_nt: TGTGCCAGCAGTTACCTTCCCGGGGACTACAATGAGCAGTTCTTC
cdr3_aa: CASSYLPGDYNEQFF

v_call: TRBV4-2
j_call: TRBJ1-4
d_call: NA
clone_size: NA
cdr3_nt: TGTGCCAGCAGCTGGGAGGGAACTAATGAAAAACTGTTTTTT
cdr3_aa: CASSWEGTNEKLFF